This passage covers 20 T cell receptor beta chains from one sample sequenced in a study of tumor and adjacent non-tumor tissue in lung cancer. A modified ARM-PCR protocol with three rounds of nested PCR amplified TCRbeta. TCRdb processed the multiplex PCR reads anew with MiXCR; each CDR3 protein has one entry. The profile shows under 100,000 distinct CDR3 sequences, around 70% of them singletons. The template was RNA from unsorted bulk tissue. Sequencing input: lung tumor tissue. All receptors come from a woman in her 70s with non-small cell lung cancer.

Regarding this clonotype: Germline and junction disagree at one end, which may indicate a read error. This chain joins TRBV6-5 and TRBJ1-1; D is uncertain. Looked up from germline, CDR1 is MNHEY and CDR2 is SVGAGI. The CDR3 runs 14 residues. The CDR3 is CARSYTTANTEAFF. In DNA, the CDR3 is TGTGCCCGCAGTTACACCACGGCAAACACTGAAGCTTTCTTT.

Details on this clonotype: Since the CDR3 does not end with the conserved phenylalanine or tryptophan, this likely comes from a read error. The chain is built from TRBV6-2 or TRBV6-3 and TRBJ2-1; D may be TRBD2 (7 bases). Germline CDR1 and CDR2: MNHEY and SVGEGT. CDR3 length equals 15 residues. Trimming removed 9 bases from V and 9 bases from J, with 24 bases in between. The DNA of the CDR3 is TGTGCCAGAAGCAGAACCGGGACAAGGGAGGGTGAGCAGTTCTCC. Amino acid sequence: CARSRTGTREGEQFS.

Concerning this clonotype itself: Its ends do not fully match the called genes, so a read error is possible. The rearrangement links TRBV7-9 to TRBJ1-4; possible D gene TRBD1, 6 bases. The V gene's germline CDR1 is SEHNR and CDR2 FQNEAQ (reference sequence). The CDR3 totals 16 residues. The CDR3 is CANSSWTDQGNEKLFF. The CDR3 region has the DNA TGTGCCAACAGCTCCTGGACAGACCAGGGGAATGAAAAACTGTTTTTT.

The J gene is TRBJ2-6, the V gene TRBV6-5; tentative D call: TRBD2 (5 bases). This CDR3 is built from 16 residues. Deletions cut 0 bases from V and 9 bases from J, with 15 bases between. Germline V gene lookup returns CDR1 MNHEY and CDR2 SVGAGI. CDR3 protein: CASSYSMDSDVNVLTF. For the CDR3, the DNA is TGTGCCAGCAGTTACTCGATGGACTCTGACGTCAACGTCCTGACTTTC.

Comment on this clonotype: Given the absence of the conserved phenylalanine or tryptophan at the CDR3 end, a read error is likely. This chain links TRBV12-3 or TRBV12-4 with TRBJ1-1; D ambiguous. The CDR3 is 14 amino acids. V lost 2 bases to trimming and J lost 9 bases, with 16 bases between them. In nucleotides, the CDR3 is TGTGCCAGCAGTTTATGGTACAGCCCCTGCCAAGCTTTCTTA. Translation: CASSLWYSPCQAFL.

Comment on this clonotype: A much larger clonotype is one base distant, so this may be a read error. The V gene is TRBV30, the J gene TRBJ1-1; D is undetermined. Trimming cost V 7 bases and J 0 bases, with 9 bases left between them. Germline CDR1 and CDR2: GTSNPN and SVGIG (reference sequence). The CDR3 runs to 12 residues. The CDR3 coding sequence is TGTGCCTCGACGGAAGTGAACACTGAAGCTTTCTTT. This sequence encodes CASTEVNTEAFF.

Notes on this clonotype: The junction differs from germline at one of its ends, possibly a read error. The CDR3 DNA reads TGTGCCGGCAGCACAGGGACAGGGGCCCATCAGCCCCACCATTTT. Amino acids: CAGSTGTGAHQPHHF. The genes are TRBV11-1 and TRBJ1-5; 10 bases fit TRBD1. The CDR3 consists of 15 residues. Germline-derived CDR1 and CDR2 are SGHAT and FQDESV (reference sequence).

Worth noting for this clonotype: This may arise from a read error, as a much more abundant clone is one base away. The J gene is TRBJ1-6, the V gene TRBV11-2; unclear D gene. The germline CDR1 and CDR2 sequences are SGHAT and FQNNGV. CDR3 size: 15 residues. The CDR3 loop is CASSDLGSYNLPLHF. In nucleotides, the CDR3 is TGTGCCAGCAGCGATCTAGGCTCCTATAATTTACCCCTCCACTTT. The full variable domain, in which reference TRBV11-2 and TRBJ1-6 provide the parts outside the CDR3, is EAGVAQSPRYKIIEKRQSVAFWCNPISGHATLYWYQQILGQGPKLLIQFQNNGVVDDSQLPKDRFSAERLKGVDSTLKIQPAKLEDSAVYLCASSDLGSYNLPLHFGNGTRLTVT.

A remark on this clonotype: It may be a read error: a sequence one base away is much more abundant. The rearrangement links TRBV5-1 to TRBJ2-3, with no clear D. The CDR3 covers 13 residues. Trimming took 6 bases from V and 4 from J, leaving 12 bases between them. Germline V gene data show CDR1 as SGHRS and CDR2 as YFSETQ. As DNA, the CDR3 is TGCGCCAGCACCAACTGGGGTGCAGATACGCAGTATTTT. Protein: CASTNWGADTQYF.

This clonotype was detected only once. A clone one base away is much larger, so this may be a read error. The chain employs TRBV24-1 and TRBJ1-2, with D possibly matching TRBD1 (5 bases). The CDR3 consists of 12 residues. In germline, CDR1 is KGHDR, CDR2 SFDVKD. CDR3 DNA sequence: TGTGCCGCCAGTGAGCAGGGCTATGGCTACACCTTC. It yields the protein CAASEQGYGYTF.

This clonotype was detected once. The V call is TRBV6-1, the J call TRBJ2-1; D is ambiguous. CDR3 length: 16 residues. The V end was cut by 4 bases, the J end by 11 bases, with 24 bases between. From germline, CDR1 is MNHNS and CDR2 SASEGT. The CDR3 nucleotides read TGTGCCAGCAGTGCAGTGTTGGAACTACCGGGCGGCAAGCAGTTCTTC. Encoded protein: CASSAVLELPGGKQFF.

V usage is TRBV11-1 and J usage is TRBJ2-1; D is uncertain. Germline assignment: CDR1 SGHAT and CDR2 FQDESV (reference sequence). The CDR3 consists of 13 residues. The ends were cut back, 9 bases at V and 9 bases at J, with 18 bases in the middle. The CDR3: CASSYLYRVEQFF. DNA for the CDR3: TGTGCCAGTAGTTACCTTTACCGGGTTGAGCAGTTCTTC.

As regards this clonotype: The conserved phenylalanine or tryptophan normally closing the CDR3 is absent here, so this likely arose from a read error. The rearrangement uses TRBV20-1 and TRBJ1-5, with D uncertain. Trimming removed 3 bases at V and 3 bases at J, with 9 bases between. The CDR3 has 13 amino acids. In germline, CDR1 is DFQATT, CDR2 SNEGSKA (reference sequence). CDR3 in DNA: TGCAGTGCTAGTGTTTTGGACAATCAGCCCCAGCATCTT. The encoded protein is CSASVLDNQPQHL.

This clonotype was seen more than once but under ten times. The V and J genes are TRBV5-1 and TRBJ1-1; D gene uncertain. The V gene lost 5 bases and the J gene lost 4 bases, with 21 bases spanning the gap. This CDR3 comprises 16 residues. Germline CDR1 reads SGHRS; CDR2 reads YFSETQ. The DNA for the CDR3 is TGCGCCAGCAGTCTTATCGGCAGCCCATTTACCACTGAAGCTTTCTTT. This translates into CASSLIGSPFTTEAFF. The whole variable domain, remainder taken from reference TRBV5-1 and TRBJ1-1, is KAGVTQTPRYLIKTRGQQVTLSCSPISGHRSVSWYQQTPGQGLQFLFEYFSETQRNKGNFPGRFSGRQFSNSRSEMNVSTLELGDSALYLCASSLIGSPFTTEAFFGQGTRLTVV.

Many counts were recorded for this clonotype. The chain joins TRBV6-1 to TRBJ1-4, with 8 bases that match TRBD1. This CDR3 comprises 15 residues. Germline V gene data show CDR1 as MNHNS and CDR2 as SASEGT. The trim removed 6 bases at V and 4 bases at J, leaving 7 bases unmatched. The CDR3 here is CASRKDRAFNEKLFF. DNA of the CDR3: TGTGCCAGCAGGAAGGACAGGGCCTTTAATGAAAAACTGTTTTTT.

As for this clonotype: This may be a read error: a much more frequent sequence differs by one nucleotide. This rearrangement joins TRBV5-1 to TRBJ2-5; D may be TRBD2 (6 bases). Germline V gene data show CDR1 as SGHRS and CDR2 as YFSETQ. This CDR3 is built from 14 residues. This CDR3 is CGSSLSSGVETQYF. The CDR3 nucleotides read TGCGGCAGCAGCTTGTCTTCGGGAGTTGAGACCCAGTACTTC. The entire variable domain, with the rest obtained from reference TRBV5-1 and TRBJ2-5, is as follows: KAGVTQTPRYLIKTRGQQVTLSCSPISGHRSVSWYQQTPGQGLQFLFEYFSETQRNKGNFPGRFSGRQFSNSRSEMNVSTLELGDSALYLCGSSLSSGVETQYFGPGTRLLVL.

This clonotype was picked up a small number of times. This chain links TRBV7-2 with TRBJ2-3, with TRBD2 as a possible D gene (7 bases). Germline assignment: CDR1 SGHTA and CDR2 FQGNSA. CDR3 length equals 15 residues. V was cut by 6 bases and J by 4 bases, with 17 bases left in between. The CDR3 region is CASRPATGRADTQYF. The CDR3 DNA reads TGTGCCAGCAGGCCAGCTACAGGGAGGGCAGATACGCAGTATTTT. The whole variable domain, remainder taken from reference TRBV7-2 and TRBJ2-3, is GAGVSQSPSNKVTEKGKDVELRCDPISGHTALYWYRQSLGQGLEFLIYFQGNSAPDKSGLPSDRFSAERTGGSVSTLTIQRTQQEDSAVYLCASRPATGRADTQYFGPGTRLTVL.

Comment on this clonotype: At one end the junction does not follow the germline gene, possibly because of a read error. The chain employs TRBV29-1 and TRBJ1-2; D is ambiguous. The CDR3 length is 12 residues. From germline, CDR1 is SQVTM and CDR2 ANQGSEA. The CDR3, as DNA: TGTAGTGTTGTCTCCTCAGGCTATGACTACACCTTC. It specifies CSVVSSGYDYTF. Drawing the rest from reference TRBV29-1 and TRBJ1-2, the complete variable domain is SAVISQKPSRDICQRGTSLTIQCQVDSQVTMMFWYRQQPGQSLTLIATANQGSEATYESGFVIDKFPISRPNLTFSTLTVSNMSPEDSSIYLCSVVSSGYDYTFGSGTRLTVV.

As to this clonotype: This could be a read error, since a much larger clone is one nucleotide away. The chain is built from TRBV20-1 and TRBJ2-3; TRBD2 agrees at 7 bases. Germline CDR1 reads DFQATT; CDR2 reads SNEGSKA (reference sequence). The CDR3 covers 16 residues. CDR3 sequence reads: CSAGLTSAPSTDTQCF. Here the CDR3 DNA reads TGCAGTGCCGGACTTACTAGCGCTCCATCGACAGATACGCAGTGTTTT.

About this clonotype itself: A junction end diverges from the germline sequence, so it may reflect a read error. The V and J genes are TRBV6-1 and TRBJ1-2, with TRBD1 matching over 8 bases. The CDR3 sequence is 14 residues long. The germline V gene has CDR1 MNHNS and CDR2 SASEGT. The CDR3 region is CASSVDRDDRDYTF. The CDR3, as DNA: TGTGCCAGTAGTGTGGACAGGGACGATCGGGACTACACCTTC.